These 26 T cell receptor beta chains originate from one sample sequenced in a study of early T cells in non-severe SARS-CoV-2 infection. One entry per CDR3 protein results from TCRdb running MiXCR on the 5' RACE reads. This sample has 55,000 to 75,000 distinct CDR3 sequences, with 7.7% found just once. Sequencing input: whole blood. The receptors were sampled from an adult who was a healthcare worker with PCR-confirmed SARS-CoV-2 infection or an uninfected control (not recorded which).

The CDR3 coding sequence is TGCGCCAGCAGCTTGGTTGGGGGAAGCTATGGCTACACCTTC. This sequence encodes CASSLVGGSYGYTF. The chain has TRBV5-1 and TRBJ1-2; TRBD1 might be the D (5 bases). The germline V and J ends were trimmed by 0 bases and 4 bases, with 10 bases remaining between them. Germline lookup yields CDR1 SGHRS and CDR2 YFSETQ. This CDR3 region has 14 residues.

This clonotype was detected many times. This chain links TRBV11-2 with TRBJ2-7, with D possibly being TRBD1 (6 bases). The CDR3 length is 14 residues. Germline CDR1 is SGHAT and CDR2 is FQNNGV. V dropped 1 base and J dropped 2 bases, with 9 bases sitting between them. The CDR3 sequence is CASSLVQGAYEQYF. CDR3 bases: TGTGCCAGCAGCTTAGTACAGGGAGCCTACGAGCAGTACTTC. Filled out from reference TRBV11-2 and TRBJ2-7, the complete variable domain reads EAGVAQSPRYKIIEKRQSVAFWCNPISGHATLYWYQQILGQGPKLLIQFQNNGVVDDSQLPKDRFSAERLKGVDSTLKIQPAKLEDSAVYLCASSLVQGAYEQYFGPGTRLTVT.

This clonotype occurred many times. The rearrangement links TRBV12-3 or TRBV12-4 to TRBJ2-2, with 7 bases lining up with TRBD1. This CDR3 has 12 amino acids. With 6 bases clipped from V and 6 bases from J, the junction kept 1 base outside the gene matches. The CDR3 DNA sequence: TGTGCCAGCAGAGGGACAGCCGGGGAGCTGTTTTTT. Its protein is CASRGTAGELFF.

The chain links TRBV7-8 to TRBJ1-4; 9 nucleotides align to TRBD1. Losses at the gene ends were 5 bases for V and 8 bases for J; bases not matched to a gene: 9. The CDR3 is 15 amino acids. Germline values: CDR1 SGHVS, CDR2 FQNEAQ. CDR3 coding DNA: TGTGCCAGCAGCGCCTCCGGGACAGGGAGGGAAAAACTGTTTTTT. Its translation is CASSASGTGREKLFF.

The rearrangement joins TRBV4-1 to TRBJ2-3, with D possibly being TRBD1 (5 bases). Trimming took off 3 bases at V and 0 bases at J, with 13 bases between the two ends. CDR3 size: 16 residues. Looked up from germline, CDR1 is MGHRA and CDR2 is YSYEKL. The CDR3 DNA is TGCGCCAGCAGCCAGGCCCAGGGTCTGAGCACAGATACGCAGTATTTT. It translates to CASSQAQGLSTDTQYF.

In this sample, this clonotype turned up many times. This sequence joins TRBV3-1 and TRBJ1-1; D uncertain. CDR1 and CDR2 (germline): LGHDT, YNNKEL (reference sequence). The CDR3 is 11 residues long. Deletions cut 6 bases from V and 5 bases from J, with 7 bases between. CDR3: CASRGGTEAFF. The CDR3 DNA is TGTGCCAGCAGGGGAGGGACTGAAGCTTTCTTT. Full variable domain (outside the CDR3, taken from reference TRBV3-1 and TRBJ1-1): DTAVSQTPKYLVTQMGNDKSIKCEQNLGHDTMYWYKQDSKKFLKIMFSYNNKELIINETVPNRFSPKSPDKAHLNLHINSLELGDSAVYFCASRGGTEAFFGQGTRLTVV.

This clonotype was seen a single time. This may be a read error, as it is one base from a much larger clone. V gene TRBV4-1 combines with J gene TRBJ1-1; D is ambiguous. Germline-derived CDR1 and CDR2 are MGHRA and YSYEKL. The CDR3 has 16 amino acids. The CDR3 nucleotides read TGCGCCAGCAACCAAGCTCCAAGGAAGTTGAACACTGAAGCTTTCTTT. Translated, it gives CASNQAPRKLNTEAFF.

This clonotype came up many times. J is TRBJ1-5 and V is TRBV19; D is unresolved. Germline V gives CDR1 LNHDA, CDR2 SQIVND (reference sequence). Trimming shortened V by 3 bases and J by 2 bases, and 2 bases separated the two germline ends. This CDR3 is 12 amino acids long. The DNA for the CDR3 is TGTGCCAGTAGTATGGGCAATCAGCCCCAGCATTTT. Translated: CASSMGNQPQHF.

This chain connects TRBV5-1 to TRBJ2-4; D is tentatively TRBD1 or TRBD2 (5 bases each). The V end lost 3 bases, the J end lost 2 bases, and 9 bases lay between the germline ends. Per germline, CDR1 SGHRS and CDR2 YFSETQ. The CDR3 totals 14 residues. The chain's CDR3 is CASSSGTSKNIQYF. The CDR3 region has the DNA TGCGCCAGCAGCTCCGGGACGTCCAAAAACATTCAGTACTTC.

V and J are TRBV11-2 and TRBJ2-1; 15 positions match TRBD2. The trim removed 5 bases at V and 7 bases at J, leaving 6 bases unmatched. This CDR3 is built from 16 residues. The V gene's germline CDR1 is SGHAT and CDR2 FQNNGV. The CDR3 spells CASSPWTSGRVNEQFF. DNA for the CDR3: TGTGCCAGCAGCCCCTGGACTAGCGGGAGGGTTAATGAGCAGTTCTTC.

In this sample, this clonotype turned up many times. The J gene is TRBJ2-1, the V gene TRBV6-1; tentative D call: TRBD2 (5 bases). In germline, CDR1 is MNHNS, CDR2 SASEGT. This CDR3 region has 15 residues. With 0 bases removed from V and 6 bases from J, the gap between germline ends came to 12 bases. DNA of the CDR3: TGTGCCAGCAGTGAAGCGGGAGACCCTCCCAATGAGCAGTTCTTC. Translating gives CASSEAGDPPNEQFF.

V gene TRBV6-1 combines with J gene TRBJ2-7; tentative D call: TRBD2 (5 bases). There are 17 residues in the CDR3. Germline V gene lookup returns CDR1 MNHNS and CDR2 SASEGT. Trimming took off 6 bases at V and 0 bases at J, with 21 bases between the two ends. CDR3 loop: CASSALGDGGYSYEQYF. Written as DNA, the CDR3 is TGTGCCAGCAGCGCGTTGGGTGACGGAGGATACTCCTACGAGCAGTACTTC.

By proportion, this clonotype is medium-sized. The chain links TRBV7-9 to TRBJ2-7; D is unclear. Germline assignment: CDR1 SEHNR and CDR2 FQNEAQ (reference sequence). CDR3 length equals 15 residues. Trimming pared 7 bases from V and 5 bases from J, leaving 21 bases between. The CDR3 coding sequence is TGTGCCAGCACCGCCCAGAGTGGAAACCTAGACGAGCAGTACTTC. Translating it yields CASTAQSGNLDEQYF.

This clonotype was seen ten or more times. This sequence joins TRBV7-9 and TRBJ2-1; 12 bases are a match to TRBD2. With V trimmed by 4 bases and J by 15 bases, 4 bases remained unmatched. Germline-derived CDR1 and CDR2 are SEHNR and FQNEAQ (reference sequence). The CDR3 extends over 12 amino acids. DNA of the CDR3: TGTGCCAGCAGCTCAGGACTAGCGGGAACGTTCTTC. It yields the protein CASSSGLAGTFF. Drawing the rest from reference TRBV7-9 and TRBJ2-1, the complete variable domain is DTGVSQNPRHKITKRGQNVTFRCDPISEHNRLYWYRQTLGQGPEFLTYFQNEAQLEKSRLLSDRFSAERPKGSFSTLEIQRTEQGDSAMYLCASSSGLAGTFFGPGTRLTVL.

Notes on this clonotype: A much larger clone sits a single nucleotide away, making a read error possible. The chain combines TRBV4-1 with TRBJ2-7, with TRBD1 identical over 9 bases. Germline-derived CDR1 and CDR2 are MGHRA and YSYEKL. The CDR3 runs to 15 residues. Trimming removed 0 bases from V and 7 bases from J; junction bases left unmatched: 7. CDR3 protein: CASSQDQQGAREQYF. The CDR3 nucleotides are TGCGCCAGCAGCCAAGATCAACAGGGGGCGAGGGAGCAGTACTTC.

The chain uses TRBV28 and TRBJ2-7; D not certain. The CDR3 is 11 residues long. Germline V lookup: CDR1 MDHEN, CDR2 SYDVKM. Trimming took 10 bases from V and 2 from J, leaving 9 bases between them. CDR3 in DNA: TGTGCCATTTCGGGCCCCTACGAGCAGTACTTC. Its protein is CAISGPYEQYF.

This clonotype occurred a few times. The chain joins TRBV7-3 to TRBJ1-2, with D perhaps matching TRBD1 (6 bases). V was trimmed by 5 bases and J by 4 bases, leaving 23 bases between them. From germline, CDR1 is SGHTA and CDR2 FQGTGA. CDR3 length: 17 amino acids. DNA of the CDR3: TGTGCCAGCAGCCCCTATGGGGGCGAACGTCCTGGCTATGGCTACACCTTC. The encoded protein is CASSPYGGERPGYGYTF.

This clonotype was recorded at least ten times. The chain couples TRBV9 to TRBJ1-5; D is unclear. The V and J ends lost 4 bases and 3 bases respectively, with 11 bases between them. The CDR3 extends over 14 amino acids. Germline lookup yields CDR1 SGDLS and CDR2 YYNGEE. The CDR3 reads CASSTDGLNQPQHF. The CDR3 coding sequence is TGTGCCAGCAGCACAGACGGACTCAATCAGCCCCAGCATTTT.

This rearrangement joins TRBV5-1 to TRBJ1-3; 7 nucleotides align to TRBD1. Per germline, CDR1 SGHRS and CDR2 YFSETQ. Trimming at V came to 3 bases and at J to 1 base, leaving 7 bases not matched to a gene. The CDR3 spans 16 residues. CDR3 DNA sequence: TGCGCCAGCAGCTCCGGGACAGTATATTCTGGAAACACCATATATTTT. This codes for CASSSGTVYSGNTIYF.

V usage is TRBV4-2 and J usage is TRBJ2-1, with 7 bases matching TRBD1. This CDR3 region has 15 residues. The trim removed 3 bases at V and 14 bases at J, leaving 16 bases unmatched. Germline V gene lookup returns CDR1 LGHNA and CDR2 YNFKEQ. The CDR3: CASSQETGSLSPEFF. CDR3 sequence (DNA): TGTGCCAGCAGCCAGGAGACAGGGTCTCTCTCCCCTGAGTTCTTC.

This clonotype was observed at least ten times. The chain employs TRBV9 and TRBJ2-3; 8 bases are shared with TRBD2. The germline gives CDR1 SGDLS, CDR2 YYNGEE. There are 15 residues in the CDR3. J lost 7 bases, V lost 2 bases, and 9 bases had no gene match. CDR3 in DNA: TGTGCCAGCAGCGTTACGTGGCGGGAGGCTAATACGCAGTATTTT. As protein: CASSVTWREANTQYF.

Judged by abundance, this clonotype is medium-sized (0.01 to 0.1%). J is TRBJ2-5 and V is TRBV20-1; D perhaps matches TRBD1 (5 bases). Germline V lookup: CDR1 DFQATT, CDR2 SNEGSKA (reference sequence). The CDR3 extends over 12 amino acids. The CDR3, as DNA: TGCGCTAGTGACAGTGACCAAGAGACCCAGTACTTC. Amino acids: CASDSDQETQYF.

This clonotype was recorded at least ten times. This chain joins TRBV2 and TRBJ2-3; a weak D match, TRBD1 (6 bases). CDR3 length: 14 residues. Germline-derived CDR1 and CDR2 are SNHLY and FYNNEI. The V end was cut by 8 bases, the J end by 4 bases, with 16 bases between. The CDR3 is CASAPGRGADTQYF. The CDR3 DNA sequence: TGTGCCAGCGCCCCCGGCAGGGGAGCAGATACGCAGTATTTT.

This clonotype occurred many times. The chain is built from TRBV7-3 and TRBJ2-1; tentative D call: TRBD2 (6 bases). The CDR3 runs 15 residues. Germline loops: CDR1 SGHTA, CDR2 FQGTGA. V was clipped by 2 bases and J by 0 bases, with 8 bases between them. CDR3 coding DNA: TGTGCCAGCAGCTTAGGACTATCCTCCTACAATGAGCAGTTCTTC. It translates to CASSLGLSSYNEQFF.

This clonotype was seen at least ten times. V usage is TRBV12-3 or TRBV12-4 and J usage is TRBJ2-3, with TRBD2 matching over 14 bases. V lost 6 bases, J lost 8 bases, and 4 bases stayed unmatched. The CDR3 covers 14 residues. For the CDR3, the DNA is TGTGCCAGCAGCCTCGGACTAGCGGGAGGTACGCAGTATTTT. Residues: CASSLGLAGGTQYF.

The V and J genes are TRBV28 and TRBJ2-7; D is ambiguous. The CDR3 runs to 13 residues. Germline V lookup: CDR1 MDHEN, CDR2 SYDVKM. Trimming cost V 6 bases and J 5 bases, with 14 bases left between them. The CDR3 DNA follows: TGTGCCAGCAGCTCGTATGGGGTCAACGAGCAGTACTTC. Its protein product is CASSSYGVNEQYF.